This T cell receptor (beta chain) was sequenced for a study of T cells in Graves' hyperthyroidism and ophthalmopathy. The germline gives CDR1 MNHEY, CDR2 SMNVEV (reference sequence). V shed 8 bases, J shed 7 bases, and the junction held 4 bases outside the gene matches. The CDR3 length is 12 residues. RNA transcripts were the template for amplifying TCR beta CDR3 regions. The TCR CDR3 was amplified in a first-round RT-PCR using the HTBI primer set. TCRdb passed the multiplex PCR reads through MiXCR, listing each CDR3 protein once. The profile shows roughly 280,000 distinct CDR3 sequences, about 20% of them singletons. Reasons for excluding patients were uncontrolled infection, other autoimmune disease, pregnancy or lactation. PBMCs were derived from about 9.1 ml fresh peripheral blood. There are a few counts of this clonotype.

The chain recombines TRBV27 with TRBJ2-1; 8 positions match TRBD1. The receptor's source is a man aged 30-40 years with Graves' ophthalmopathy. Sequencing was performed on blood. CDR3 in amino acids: CASSRQGNEQFF. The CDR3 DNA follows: TGTGCCAGCTCCAGACAGGGGAATGAGCAGTTCTTC.